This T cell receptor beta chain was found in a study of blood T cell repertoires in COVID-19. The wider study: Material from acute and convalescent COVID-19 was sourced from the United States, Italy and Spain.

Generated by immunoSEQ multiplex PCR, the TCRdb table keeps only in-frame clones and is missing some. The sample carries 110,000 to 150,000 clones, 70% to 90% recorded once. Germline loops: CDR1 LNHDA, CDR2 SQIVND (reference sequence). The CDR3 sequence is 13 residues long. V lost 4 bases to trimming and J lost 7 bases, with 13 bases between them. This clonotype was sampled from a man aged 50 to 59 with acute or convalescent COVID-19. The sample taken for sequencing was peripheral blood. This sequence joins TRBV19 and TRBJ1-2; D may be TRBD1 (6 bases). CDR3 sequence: CASSTHREGGYTF. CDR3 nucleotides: TGTGCCAGTAGTACCCACAGGGAGGGTGGCTACACCTTC.